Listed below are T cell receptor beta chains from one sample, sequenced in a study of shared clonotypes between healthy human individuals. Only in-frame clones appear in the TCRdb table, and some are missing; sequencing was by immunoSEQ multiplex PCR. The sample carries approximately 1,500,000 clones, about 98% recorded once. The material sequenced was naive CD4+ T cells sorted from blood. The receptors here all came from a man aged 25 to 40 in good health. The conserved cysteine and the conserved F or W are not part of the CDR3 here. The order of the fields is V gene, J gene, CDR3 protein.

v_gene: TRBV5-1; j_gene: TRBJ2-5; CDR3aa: ASSLGQGGRETQY
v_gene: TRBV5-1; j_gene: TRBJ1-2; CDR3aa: ASSFHSSGYT
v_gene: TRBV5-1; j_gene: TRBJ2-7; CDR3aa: ASSLGEVPYEQY
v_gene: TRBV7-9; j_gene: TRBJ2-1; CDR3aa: ASSLGDPLQYNEQF
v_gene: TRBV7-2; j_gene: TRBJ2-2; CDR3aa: ASSVRRGPSGELF
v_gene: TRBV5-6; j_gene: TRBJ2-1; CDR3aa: ASSPLPLGENNEQF
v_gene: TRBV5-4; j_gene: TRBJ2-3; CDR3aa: ASRNQTGMPDTQY
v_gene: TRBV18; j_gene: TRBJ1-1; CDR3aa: ASSPRTGTGGPNTEAF
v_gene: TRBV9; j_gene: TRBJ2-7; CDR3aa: ASSVEGGLAPYEQY
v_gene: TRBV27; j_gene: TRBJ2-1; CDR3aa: ASSSGRAIYNEQF
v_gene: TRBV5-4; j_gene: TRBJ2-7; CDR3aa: ASSPSGMPSDEQY
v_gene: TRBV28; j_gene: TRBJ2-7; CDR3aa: ASAMTQRGQY
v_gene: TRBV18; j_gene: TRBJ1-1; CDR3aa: ASSPPGGGRGGTEAF
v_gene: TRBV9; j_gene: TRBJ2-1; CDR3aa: ASSVEPGLAGVSPKF
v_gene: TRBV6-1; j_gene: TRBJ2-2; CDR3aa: ASSSLRPGELF
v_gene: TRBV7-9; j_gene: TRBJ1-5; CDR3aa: ASSLVQGGGGNQPQH
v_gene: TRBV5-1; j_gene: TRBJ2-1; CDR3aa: ASSPDRVDEQF
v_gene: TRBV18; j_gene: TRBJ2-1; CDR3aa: ASSPKTSGSGNEQF